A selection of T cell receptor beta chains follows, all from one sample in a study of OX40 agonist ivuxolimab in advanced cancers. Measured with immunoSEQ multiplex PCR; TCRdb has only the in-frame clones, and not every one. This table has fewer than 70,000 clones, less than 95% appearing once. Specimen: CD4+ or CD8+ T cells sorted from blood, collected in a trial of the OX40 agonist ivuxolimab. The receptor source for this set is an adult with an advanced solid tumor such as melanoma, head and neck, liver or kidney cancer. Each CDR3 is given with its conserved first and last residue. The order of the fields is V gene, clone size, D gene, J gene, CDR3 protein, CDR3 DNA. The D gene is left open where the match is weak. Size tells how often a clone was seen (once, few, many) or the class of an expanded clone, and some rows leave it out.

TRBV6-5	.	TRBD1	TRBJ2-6	CASGTGTGNLLTF	TGTGCCAGCGGGACCGGGACAGGGAATCTCCTGACTTTC
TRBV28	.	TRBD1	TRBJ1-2	CASSPDRDYGYTF	TGTGCCAGCAGTCCGGACAGGGACTATGGCTACACCTTC
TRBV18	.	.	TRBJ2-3	CASSPPGAFRGSDTQYF	TGTGCCAGCTCACCACCGGGTGCGTTCCGTGGGTCAGATACGCAGTATTTT
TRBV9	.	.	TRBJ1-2	CASSSGGRTGYTF	TGTGCCAGCAGCTCCGGGGGGAGGACGGGCTACACCTTC
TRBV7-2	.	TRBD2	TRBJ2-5	CASSLAVKGGLALQETQYF	TGTGCCAGCAGCTTAGCCGTAAAGGGAGGACTAGCGTTACAAGAGACCCAGTACTTC
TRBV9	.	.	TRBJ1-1	CASSVAATRRSDTEAFF	TGTGCCAGCAGCGTAGCTGCGACACGGAGGTCGGACACTGAAGCTTTCTTT
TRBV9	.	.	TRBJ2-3	CASSPRGIDTQYF	TGTGCCAGCAGCCCCCGGGGAATAGATACGCAGTATTTT
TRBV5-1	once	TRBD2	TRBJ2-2	CASRKRDSNTGELFF	TGCGCCAGCCGCAAGCGGGACTCGAACACCGGGGAGCTGTTTTTT
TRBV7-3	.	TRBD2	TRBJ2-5	CASSLSPGQGLGGETQYF	TGTGCCAGCAGCTTAAGCCCCGGGCAGGGCCTGGGGGGGGAGACCCAGTACTTC
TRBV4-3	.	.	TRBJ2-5	CASSQEVASRETQYF	TGCGCCAGCAGCCAAGAGGTGGCTAGCCGGGAGACCCAGTACTTC
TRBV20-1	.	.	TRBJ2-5	CSAGRRETQYF	TGCAGTGCTGGAAGACGGGAGACCCAGTACTTC
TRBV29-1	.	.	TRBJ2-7	CSVVQSPYEQYF	TGCAGCGTTGTACAGTCTCCCTACGAGCAGTACTTC
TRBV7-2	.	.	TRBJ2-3	CASSLGGLGTDTQYF	TGTGCCAGCAGCTTAGGGGGTTTGGGCACAGATACGCAGTATTTT
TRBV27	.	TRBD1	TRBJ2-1	CASSTRQGSSYNEQFF	TGTGCCAGCAGCACCCGACAGGGGAGCTCCTACAATGAGCAGTTCTTC
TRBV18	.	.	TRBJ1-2	CASSPRDGYTF	TGTGCCAGCTCACCAAGGGATGGCTACACCTTC
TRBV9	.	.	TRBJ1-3	CASSPRGIAGNTIYF	TGTGCCAGCAGCCCTCGGGGGATAGCTGGAAACACCATATATTTT
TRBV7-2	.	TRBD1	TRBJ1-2	CASSLGQGHYGYTF	TGTGCCAGCAGCTTGGGACAGGGCCACTATGGCTACACCTTC
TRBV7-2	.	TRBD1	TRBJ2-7	CASSLGQGNSYEQYF	TGTGCCAGCAGCCTCGGACAGGGAAACTCCTACGAGCAGTACTTC
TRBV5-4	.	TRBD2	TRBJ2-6	CASSTPSGSTGANVLTF	TGTGCCAGCAGCACCCCTAGCGGGAGTACTGGGGCCAACGTCCTGACTTTC
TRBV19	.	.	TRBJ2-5	CASSLGSQETQYF	TGTGCCAGTAGTCTAGGCAGCCAAGAGACCCAGTACTTC
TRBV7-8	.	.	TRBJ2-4	CASSRSSFEDKNIQYF	TGTGCCAGCAGTAGATCTAGCTTCGAGGACAAAAACATTCAGTACTTC
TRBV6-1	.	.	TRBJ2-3	CASSEVGAGDTQYF	TGTGCCAGCAGTGAAGTGGGGGCCGGAGATACGCAGTATTTT
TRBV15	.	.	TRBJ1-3	CATSTELGRISGNTIYF	TGTGCCACCAGCACCGAGCTGGGACGTATCTCTGGAAACACCATATATTTT
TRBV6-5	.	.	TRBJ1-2	CASSYGGGYGYTF	TGTGCCAGCAGTTACGGGGGGGGCTATGGCTACACCTTC